These 9 T cell receptor beta chains were all obtained from the same sample, sequenced in a study of T cells in Graves' hyperthyroidism and ophthalmopathy (dated by TCRdb to the late 2010s). Library prep was done by multiplex PCR. Sequencing instrument: Illumina HiSeq 2000. The TCR beta CDR3 regions were amplified from the RNA transcripts. The TCR CDR3 was subjected to a first round of RT-PCR using the HTBI primer set and the Qiagen OneStep RT-PCR kit. In TCRdb, the public reads were trimmed at Q25 with fastp and aligned with MiXCR, with productive beta chains retained. Records with the same CDR3 protein are collapsed into one entry carrying the most frequent genes and DNA. This sample holds 350,000 to 450,000 distinct CDR3 sequences; about 15% were observed only once. Roughly 11% of the sample rests with the top ten. Input material: blood. The receptors shown here come from a woman in her sixties or seventies with Graves' hyperthyroidism.

This clonotype was seen many times. V is TRBV12-3 or TRBV12-4 and J is TRBJ1-5; no clear D gene. V was trimmed by 4 bases and J by 9 bases, leaving 22 bases between them. There are 16 residues in the CDR3. The CDR3 coding sequence is TGTGCCAGCAGTTCTCCCGGGCAGGTAAGGGAGCGGCCCCAGCATTTT. Protein sequence: CASSSPGQVRERPQHF.

At least ten counts were recorded for this clonotype. The rearrangement joins TRBV12-5 to TRBJ1-1; D is uncertain. In germline, CDR1 is LGHNT, CDR2 FRNRAP. The CDR3 is made up of 13 amino acids. Trimming pared 5 bases from V and 5 bases from J, leaving 12 bases between. DNA of the CDR3: TGTGCTAGTGGTCTACGCACGGGGACTGAAGCTTTCTTT. Translating it yields CASGLRTGTEAFF.

CDR3 nucleotide sequence: TGTGCCAGCAGGGGTCTCGTAGCGGGCTCCTACAATGAGCAGTTCTTC. Protein: CASRGLVAGSYNEQFF. The chain is built from TRBV6-1 and TRBJ2-1, with 7 bases that match TRBD2. CDR3 length: 16 residues. Germline-derived CDR1 and CDR2 are MNHNS and SASEGT. Trimming took 6 bases from V and 0 from J; bases not matched to a gene: 8.

The chain recombines TRBV4-1 with TRBJ2-3; D is perhaps TRBD1 (5 bases). Trimming took 3 bases from V and 0 from J, leaving 10 bases between them. The germline CDR1 and CDR2 sequences are MGHRA and YSYEKL. The CDR3 extends over 15 amino acids. CDR3: CASSHKTVSTDTQYF. The CDR3 DNA reads TGCGCCAGCAGCCATAAGACAGTCAGCACAGATACGCAGTATTTT.

The chain uses TRBV6-5 and TRBJ2-7, with 7 positions matching TRBD1. CDR3 length: 14 residues. Losses at the gene ends were 0 bases for V and 4 bases for J; bases not matched to a gene: 3. Germline V gene data show CDR1 as MNHEY and CDR2 as SVGAGI. CDR3 bases: TGTGCCAGCAGTTACTCACGGGACAGTTACGAGCAGTACTTC. This codes for CASSYSRDSYEQYF.

The chain couples TRBV7-2 to TRBJ2-7; 8 bases align to TRBD1. This CDR3 spans 14 amino acids. V lost 2 bases to trimming and J lost 7 bases; unmatched junction nucleotides: 7. Per the germline V gene, CDR1 is SGHTA and CDR2 is FQGNSA. CDR3 sequence (DNA): TGTGCCAGCAGCTTATATTCAGGGGGCAAGGAGCAGTACTTC. Residues: CASSLYSGGKEQYF.

The table lists this clonotype with many counts. The chain couples TRBV10-3 to TRBJ2-5; a possible D gene is TRBD2 (6 bases). The CDR3 contains 13 residues. Germline CDR1 ENHRY, CDR2 SYGVKD. V was trimmed by 0 bases and J by 5 bases, leaving 7 bases between them. The CDR3 sequence is CAISESRGETQYF. The CDR3 coding sequence is TGTGCCATCAGTGAGTCTCGGGGGGAGACCCAGTACTTC.

This clonotype was found many times. This chain links TRBV18 with TRBJ2-3; 7 bases match TRBD1. V was pared by 8 bases and J by 4 bases, with 9 bases of the junction left unmatched. The CDR3 contains 14 residues. Germline V gives CDR1 KGHSH, CDR2 LQKENI. This CDR3 reads CASRSQQGSDTQYF. The CDR3 nucleotides are TGTGCCAGCCGGTCCCAACAGGGGTCAGATACGCAGTATTTT.

This clonotype showed up just a few times. The rearrangement joins TRBV5-1 to TRBJ2-7; 7 nucleotides align to TRBD2. CDR3 length: 16 amino acids. CDR1 is SGHRS, CDR2 YFSETQ, per germline. With V trimmed by 0 bases and J by 0 bases, 6 bases remained unmatched. This CDR3 reads CASSLETSAYSYEQYF. The CDR3 coding sequence is TGCGCCAGCAGCTTGGAAACTAGCGCTTACTCCTACGAGCAGTACTTC.